This T cell receptor beta chain was recorded in a study of blood T cell repertoires in COVID-19. About the research overall: Spain, Italy and the United States supplied samples that represented acute and convalescent COVID-19.

In the original analysis: It was from reference gene primer amplification that nucleated cell counts were estimated. Sequencing used immunoSEQ multiplex PCR; TCRdb keeps in-frame clones, though not all of them. V and J calls and clone size are as listed in that table; D and trimming were resolved from the DNA. The table records fewer than 450,000 clones, 88% of them present only once. The CDR3 is 14 residues long. V shed 4 bases and J shed 3 bases, with 13 bases lying between them. Germline CDR1 SGHRS, CDR2 YFSETQ. The source material was PBMCs or T cells enriched from blood (not recorded which). The chain combines TRBV5-1 with TRBJ1-1, with a possible D match to TRBD1 (6 bases). The clonotype comes from a woman under 30 who had recovered from COVID-19. CDR3 nucleotide sequence: TGCGCCAGCAGCCAGAAATACAGGGACACTGAAGCTTTCTTT. Amino acid sequence: CASSQKYRDTEAFF. The full variable domain, rest sourced from reference TRBV5-1 and TRBJ1-1, is KAGVTQTPRYLIKTRGQQVTLSCSPISGHRSVSWYQQTPGQGLQFLFEYFSETQRNKGNFPGRFSGRQFSNSRSEMNVSTLELGDSALYLCASSQKYRDTEAFFGQGTRLTVV.